This T cell receptor (beta chain) emerged from a study of regulatory T cells in long-lasting Graves disease (dated by TCRdb to the early 2020s). About the investigation overall: Persistent Graves' disease meant more than 5 years of antithyroid drug treatment with TSH receptor autoantibodies that stayed positive. This study used TCR sequencing and RNA sequencing of peripheral blood to compare persistent Graves' disease patients against newly diagnosed Graves' disease patients. The study was conducted in China and was registered as a clinical trial. TCR sequencing covered around 13 persistent and around 20 newly diagnosed Graves' disease patients, some 33 samples in total. On average, persistent Graves' disease patients in the clinical cohort had been on antithyroid drugs for around ten years. Study-wide findings and limitations: The study examined only peripheral blood because the primary lesion, thyroid tissue, could not be accessed. Compared with newly diagnosed patients, persistent Graves' disease patients had lower TCR Shannon entropy and fewer highly expanded clones, which suggests clonal expansion. Persistent patients shared more public clonotypes among themselves (around 2,500) than newly diagnosed patients did (roughly 910). Only the TCR beta chain was sequenced and analyzed. TRBV28, TRBJ1-2 and TRBJ2-5 were preferentially used in persistent disease, while TRBV20-1 and TRBJ2-1 were favored in newly diagnosed disease. As a limitation, the authors acknowledged that the small sample size may reduce accuracy.

From its cysteine to its phenylalanine, the CDR3 spans 17 amino acids. This entry keeps only the CDR3 DNA: 51 bases, framed from base 1. V is clipped by 5 bases and J by 0 bases, and the sequence between their germline boundaries is 17 bases long. Sequences MNHNS (CDR1) and SASEGT (CDR2) are obtained from the germline V gene. The time point label, read with the paper, signifies: persistent/refractory GD, antithyroid drugs over 5 years with positive TRAb. For both TCR sequencing and RNA sequencing, RNA was extracted from PBMCs using TRIzol. The diagnosis of Graves' disease followed American Thyroid Association guidelines. Patients were recruited from an endocrinology department in Xi'an, China. Each patient gave 8.5 to 9.5 milliliters of peripheral blood, collected in an EDTA anticoagulant tube. Ficoll Paque Plus density gradient separation was used to isolate PBMCs, and no additional T cell sorting was done. An Agilent 2100 Bioanalyzer and agarose gel were used to assess RNA quality, and a NanoDrop 2000 was used to measure RNA concentration.

Libraries were made using multiplex PCR. Reads for this sample came from an Illumina HiSeq 4000. CDR3 regions were amplified by Arm-PCR with iRepertoire HTBI primers to construct TCR beta libraries. Gel purification was performed on PCR products prior to sequencing. Per the source publication's procedure: A total of 60 to 80 TRBV and under 15 TRBJ segments were identified across samples and were used for gene usage analysis of CDR3 amino acid clonotypes. COPE and FqMerger were used to merge filtered high-quality paired reads into contigs. Contigs were aligned with BLAST to IMGT TRBV, TRBD and TRBJ reference genes, and CDR3 was defined per IMGT. Highly expanded clones were defined as clonotypes with a frequency above 0.1%. Shannon entropy served as the measure of repertoire diversity, while the Gini coefficient captured V-J evenness. Public clonotypes were defined as clonotypes shared by more than one individual. In-frame beta chains were kept once TCRdb had trimmed the public reads at Q25 with fastp and called clones with MiXCR. Every entry covers one CDR3 protein and lists the most common genes and DNA from its rows. For this entry, the V and J calls and clone size follow TCRdb and not the study's own pipeline. This sample is represented by 500,000 to 700,000 distinct CDR3 sequences; about 32% of them were singletons. The biggest ten clones account for 40% to 55% of the sample.

This clonotype was detected a few times. It lacks a known antigen. Base-call qualities are not available, and no considerably larger clone is one nucleotide away. The sample was peripheral blood mononuclear cells (PBMCs), taken when the disease was refractory, from a patient treated with antithyroid drugs. In this chain, TRBV6-1 is recombined with TRBJ1-5; TRBD1 might be the D gene, on 6 matching bases. This receptor was identified in a female donor with Graves disease. The CDR3 here reads CASSTTTGPNSNQPQHF. The DNA sequence reads TGTGCCAGCAGTACCACGACAGGACCTAATAGCAATCAGCCCCAGCATTTT.